The 2 T cell receptor beta chains presented below share a single source sample, sequenced in a study of control samples from healthy donors and cancer patients. Method: immunoSEQ multiplex PCR; TCRdb's copy keeps in-frame clones and lacks some. The top ten hold roughly 12% of the sample, which has more than 25,000 clones, 90% to 95% seen once. The sequenced material came from PBMCs. Source of these receptors: a man aged 50-59 years with lung cancer.

This clone is a singleton in its sample. V gene TRBV4-3 combines with J gene TRBJ1-4, with TRBD1 identical over 8 bases. J gave up 7 bases and V 4 bases, and 2 bases lay outside the gene matches. The CDR3 sequence is 13 residues long. The germline V gene encodes CDR1 LGHNA and CDR2 YSLEER. The CDR3 spells CASSLDRGEKLFF. CDR3 DNA sequence: TGCGCCAGCAGCCTCGACAGGGGTGAAAAACTGTTTTTT.

The rearrangement uses TRBV19 and TRBJ2-7; the D gene is possibly TRBD2 (5 bases). This CDR3 contains 13 residues. The germline V gene encodes CDR1 LNHDA and CDR2 SQIVND (reference sequence). V gave up 5 bases and J gave up 4 bases, with 12 bases separating them. This CDR3 is CASSFGVGYEQYF. DNA for the CDR3: TGTGCCAGTAGTTTCGGGGTTGGGTACGAGCAGTACTTC.